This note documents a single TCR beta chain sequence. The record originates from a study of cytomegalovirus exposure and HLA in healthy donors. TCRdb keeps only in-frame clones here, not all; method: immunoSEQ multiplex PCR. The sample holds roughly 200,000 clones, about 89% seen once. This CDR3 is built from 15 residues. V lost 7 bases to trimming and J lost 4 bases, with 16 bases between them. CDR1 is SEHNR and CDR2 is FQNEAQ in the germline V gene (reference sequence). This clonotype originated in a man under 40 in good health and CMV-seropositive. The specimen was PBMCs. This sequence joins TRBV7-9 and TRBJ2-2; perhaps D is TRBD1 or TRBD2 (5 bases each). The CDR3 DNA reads TGTGCCAGCAACCCATTGGGGGATAGCACCGGGGAGCTGTTTTTT. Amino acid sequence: CASNPLGDSTGELFF.